Presented here are 4 T cell receptor beta chains from one specimen sequenced in a study of T cell clusters in autoimmune cytopenias. TRB amplification used around 270 ng of peripheral blood genomic DNA. TRB rearrangements were amplified by touch-down multiplex PCR with mixed TRB-A/B primers. After re-calling the multiplex PCR reads, TCRdb lists one entry per CDR3 protein, DNA absent. The sample table includes fewer than 3,500 distinct CDR3 sequences. Sequencing was carried out using peripheral blood. The receptors originated from a human donor with an autoimmune cytopenia or autoimmune hepatitis (not recorded which).

This clonotype is called medium-sized based on its frequency. CDR3 loop: CASSLAVPFYGYTF. The chain joins TRBV5-6 to TRBJ1-2; without DNA, the TCRdb call of TRBD1 cannot be checked. Germline V CDR1 and CDR2: SGHDT, YYEEEE. The CDR3 runs to 14 residues. Drawing the rest from reference TRBV5-6 and TRBJ1-2, the complete variable domain is DAGVTQSPTHLIKTRGQQVTLRCSPKSGHDTVSWYQQALGQGPQFIFQYYEEEERQRGNFPDRFSGHQFPNYSSELNVNALLLGDSALYLCASSLAVPFYGYTFGSGTRLTVV.

This clonotype is called medium-sized (0.01 to 0.1%) based on its frequency. V and J are TRBV27 and TRBJ1-1. The germline gives CDR1 MNHEY, CDR2 SMNVEV (reference sequence). The CDR3 extends over 15 amino acids. The CDR3 loop is CASSLSPSMNTEAFF.

This clonotype is identified as large (0.1 to 1%) from frequency. This chain links TRBV29-1 with TRBJ2-1. The CDR3 totals 13 residues. Germline CDR1 is SQVTM and CDR2 is ANQGSEA. The CDR3 reads CSVDGFGYNEQFF.

This clonotype is medium-sized by frequency. The rearrangement joins TRBV20-1 to TRBJ2-7; TCRdb selects TRBD2, and the lack of DNA leaves this call unchecked. Germline CDR1 DFQATT, CDR2 SNEGSKA (reference sequence). This CDR3 contains 17 residues. CDR3 sequence: CSARDPGTSGGVDEQYF.